These T cell receptor beta chains were read from a single sample in a study of a mutant IDH1 vaccine in newly diagnosed glioma. The data were produced by immunoSEQ multiplex PCR, yet TCRdb's version contains in-frame clones alone and is incomplete. The data contain nearly 70,000 clones, approximately 79% of them seen just once; the ten biggest clones take up more than 6.5%. This material consisted of PBMCs, taken from a glioma patient treated with radiotherapy, temozolomide or both. These receptors all stem from a man between 45 and 60 years old with glioma. Each CDR3 is given with its conserved first and last residue. The D gene is left open where the match is weak. Clone sizes are given selectively: once, few, many, or a class where the clone is expanded.

v_gene: TRBV13
len: 14
abundance: NA
j_gene: TRBJ1-5
d_gene: NA
CDR3aa: CASSLRGSNQPQHF
CDR3nt: TGTGCCAGCAGCCTACGAGGAAGCAATCAGCCCCAGCATTTT

v_gene: TRBV19
len: 14
abundance: NA
j_gene: TRBJ1-1
d_gene: NA
CDR3aa: CASSHRTPNTEAFF
CDR3nt: TGTGCCAGTAGCCACCGGACCCCTAACACTGAAGCTTTCTTT

v_gene: TRBV7-2
len: 13
abundance: few
j_gene: TRBJ1-2
d_gene: NA
CDR3aa: CASSLITGYGYTF
CDR3nt: TGTGCCAGCAGCCTCATCACAGGCTATGGCTACACCTTC

v_gene: TRBV5-1
len: 16
abundance: few
j_gene: TRBJ1-3
d_gene: NA
CDR3aa: CASSLADIPSGNTIYF
CDR3nt: TGCGCCAGCAGCTTGGCGGATATTCCCTCTGGAAACACCATATATTTT

v_gene: TRBV2
len: 17
abundance: NA
j_gene: TRBJ2-6
d_gene: NA
CDR3aa: CASSAIRDSSGANVLTF
CDR3nt: TGTGCCAGCAGTGCCATAAGAGACTCCTCTGGGGCCAACGTCCTGACTTTC

v_gene: TRBV6-1
len: 14
abundance: NA
j_gene: TRBJ2-1
d_gene: NA
CDR3aa: CASSSGTLIDEQFF
CDR3nt: TGTGCCAGCAGTTCGGGGACCTTAATCGATGAGCAGTTCTTC

v_gene: TRBV7-9
len: 15
abundance: few
j_gene: TRBJ1-1
d_gene: TRBD1
CDR3aa: CASSSHDRVNTEAFF
CDR3nt: TGTGCCAGCAGCTCCCATGACAGGGTGAACACTGAAGCTTTCTTT

v_gene: TRBV30
len: 16
abundance: NA
j_gene: TRBJ2-2
d_gene: NA
CDR3aa: CAWSVRTAANTGELFF
CDR3nt: TGTGCCTGGAGTGTACGGACAGCCGCGAACACCGGGGAGCTGTTTTTT

v_gene: TRBV7-2
len: 15
abundance: NA
j_gene: TRBJ2-7
d_gene: TRBD1
CDR3aa: CASSSWGDRTYEQYF
CDR3nt: TGTGCCAGCAGCTCATGGGGGGACAGGACCTACGAGCAGTACTTC

v_gene: TRBV7-2
len: 13
abundance: NA
j_gene: TRBJ2-7
d_gene: NA
CDR3aa: CASSFQASYEQYF
CDR3nt: TGTGCCAGCAGCTTCCAGGCCTCCTACGAGCAGTACTTC

v_gene: TRBV6-5
len: 13
abundance: NA
j_gene: TRBJ1-1
d_gene: NA
CDR3aa: CASSLQENTEAFF
CDR3nt: TGTGCCAGCAGTTTACAGGAGAACACTGAAGCTTTCTTT

v_gene: TRBV6-4
len: 15
abundance: NA
j_gene: TRBJ2-1
d_gene: TRBD2
CDR3aa: CASSEEAGGNNEQFF
CDR3nt: TGTGCCAGCAGTGAAGAAGCGGGGGGTAACAATGAGCAGTTCTTC

v_gene: TRBV5-4
len: 15
abundance: NA
j_gene: TRBJ2-7
d_gene: NA
CDR3aa: CASSLAQGGDYEQYF
CDR3nt: TGTGCCAGCAGCTTGGCTCAGGGGGGAGACTACGAGCAGTACTTC

v_gene: TRBV5-1
len: 15
abundance: NA
j_gene: TRBJ1-3
d_gene: NA
CDR3aa: CASSEHVSSGNTIYF
CDR3nt: TGCGCCAGCTCCGAGCACGTAAGCTCTGGAAACACCATATATTTT

v_gene: TRBV5-6
len: 12
abundance: NA
j_gene: TRBJ1-1
d_gene: NA
CDR3aa: CASSRINTEAFF
CDR3nt: TGTGCCAGCAGCCGAATTAACACTGAAGCTTTCTTT

v_gene: TRBV6-6
len: 12
abundance: NA
j_gene: TRBJ1-2
d_gene: NA
CDR3aa: CASSSTSYGYTF
CDR3nt: TGTGCCAGCAGTTCGACAAGTTATGGCTACACCTTC

v_gene: TRBV5-1
len: 13
abundance: NA
j_gene: TRBJ2-3
d_gene: NA
CDR3aa: CASSSLSTDTQYF
CDR3nt: TGCGCCAGCAGCTCACTTAGCACAGATACGCAGTATTTT

v_gene: TRBV2
len: 12
abundance: few
j_gene: TRBJ2-2
d_gene: NA
CDR3aa: CASGGGPGELFF
CDR3nt: TGTGCCAGCGGGGGAGGTCCCGGGGAGCTGTTTTTT